What follows are 32 T cell receptor beta chains derived from one specimen sequenced in a study of shared clonotypes between healthy human individuals. This table comes from immunoSEQ multiplex PCR, and its TCRdb copy is limited to in-frame clones, with some not included. The repertoire holds approximately 940,000 clones, with 60% to 85% as singletons. Sequencing was carried out using memory CD4+ T cells sorted from blood. As for subset: CD45RA-negative fraction. The source is a man between 18 and 35 years old in good health.

This chain connects TRBV6-5 to TRBJ2-1; D possibly uses TRBD1 or TRBD2 (5 bases each). V was cut by 6 bases and J by 10 bases, with 16 bases left in between. The CDR3 consists of 13 residues. The germline CDR1 and CDR2 sequences are MNHEY and SVGAGI. CDR3 sequence: CASRGETADEQFF. In DNA, the CDR3 is TGTGCCAGCAGGGGGGAGACGGCGGACGAGCAGTTCTTC.

Points on this clone: A read error may be the cause here, since a much bigger clone is one base away. Within the sample, other DNA sequences also encode this same CDR3. The chain joins TRBV2 to TRBJ1-1; possibly TRBD1 for D (5 bases). Germline CDR1 is SNHLY and CDR2 is FYNNEI. V was cut by 3 bases and J by 1 base, with 6 bases left in between. The CDR3 length is 13 residues. CDR3 bases: TGTGCCAGCAGTGAGGGGGGGAACACTGAAGCTTTCTTT. Its protein product is CASSEGGNTEAFF.

This clone was seen a handful of times. V usage is TRBV10-2 and J usage is TRBJ2-7, with 7 bases matching TRBD1. Germline V gives CDR1 WSHSY, CDR2 SAAADI. CDR3 size: 13 residues. The ends lost 3 bases at V and 5 bases at J; junction bases unmatched: 4. The CDR3 here is CASSEQGRNEQYF. The CDR3 coding sequence is TGCGCCAGCAGTGAACAGGGGCGTAACGAGCAGTACTTC.

J is TRBJ2-7 and V is TRBV28; 9 nucleotides agree with TRBD2. The CDR3 spans 16 residues. Trimming cost V 4 bases and J 4 bases; bases outside gene matches: 11. Germline V lookup: CDR1 MDHEN, CDR2 SYDVKM. This chain's CDR3 is CASSSSSAGGLYEQYF. In DNA form, the CDR3 reads TGTGCCAGCAGTTCGTCCTCGGCGGGGGGGCTGTACGAGCAGTACTTC.

There are a few counts of this clone. The chain has TRBV19 and TRBJ1-5; no clear D. From germline, CDR1 is LNHDA and CDR2 SQIVND (reference sequence). V gave up 6 bases and J gave up 6 bases, with 12 bases separating them. This CDR3 has 13 amino acids. CDR3 DNA: TGTGCCAGTAGCATGGGGAGTGGTCAGCCCCAGCATTTT. This translates into CASSMGSGQPQHF. Drawing the rest from reference TRBV19 and TRBJ1-5, the complete variable domain is DGGITQSPKYLFRKEGQNVTLSCEQNLNHDAMYWYRQDPGQGLRLIYYSQIVNDFQKGDIAEGYSVSREKKESFPLTVTSAQKNPTAFYLCASSMGSGQPQHFGDGTRLSIL.

The chain has TRBV5-1 and TRBJ2-6; TRBD2 is a possible D gene (5 bases). Germline values: CDR1 SGHRS, CDR2 YFSETQ. This CDR3 has 16 residues. V was shortened by 0 bases and J by 3 bases, with 10 bases between the two germline ends. The CDR3 sequence: CASSLDGGLGANVLTF. The CDR3 DNA reads TGCGCCAGCAGCTTGGACGGAGGTCTTGGGGCCAACGTCCTGACTTTC.

This chain uses TRBV7-6 with TRBJ2-5; 7 bases align to TRBD2. The CDR3 consists of 15 residues. Germline loops: CDR1 SGHVS, CDR2 FNYEAQ. V shed 2 bases and J 2 bases; nucleotides not matched to a gene: 5. CDR3 bases: TGTGCCAGCAGCTTATCCAACGGGGGGCAAGAGACCCAGTACTTC. Encoded protein: CASSLSNGGQETQYF. Complete variable domain (other parts from reference TRBV7-6 and TRBJ2-5): GAGVSQSPRYKVTKRGQDVALRCDPISGHVSLYWYRQALGQGPEFLTYFNYEAQQDKSGLPNDRFSAERPEGSISTLTIQRTEQRDSAMYRCASSLSNGGQETQYFGPGTRLLVL.

Remarks on this clone: At one boundary the junction diverges from the germline segment, which might be a read error. The chain combines TRBV10-2 with TRBJ1-1, with D maybe TRBD1 (5 bases). The CDR3 runs to 15 residues. Germline values: CDR1 WSHSY, CDR2 SAAADI. The CDR3 is CASSEDRTLNAEAFF. The CDR3 DNA reads TGCGCCAGCAGTGAGGACAGAACTTTGAACGCTGAAGCTTTCTTT.

The chain couples TRBV18 to TRBJ2-7; D is undetermined. V was pared by 7 bases and J by 0 bases, with 13 bases between. This CDR3 is 14 amino acids long. CDR1 is KGHSH and CDR2 is LQKENI in the germline V gene. CDR3 bases: TGTGCCAGCTTCCCGGGTTCGGGCTCCTACGAGCAGTACTTC. It translates to CASFPGSGSYEQYF.

This sequence joins TRBV7-8 and TRBJ2-1, with 9 bases fitting TRBD2. V was pared by 0 bases and J by 8 bases, with 5 bases of the junction left unmatched. Germline V gene sequence: CDR1 SGHVS, CDR2 FQNEAQ. This CDR3 is built from 15 residues. The CDR3 loop is CASSLASGSTDEQFF. In nucleotides, the CDR3 is TGTGCCAGCAGCTTAGCTAGCGGGAGTACTGATGAGCAGTTCTTC.

On this clone itself: The same CDR3 is also encoded by other DNA sequences in this sample. This chain connects TRBV9 to TRBJ1-1; possible D gene TRBD1, 5 bases. Germline V gene data show CDR1 as SGDLS and CDR2 as YYNGEE. V lost 1 base to trimming and J lost 0 bases, with 7 bases between them. This CDR3 region has 14 residues. The CDR3 sequence: CASSVTGVNTEAFF. CDR3 coding DNA: TGTGCCAGCAGCGTAACGGGGGTGAACACTGAAGCTTTCTTT.

This clone was seen repeatedly, ten times or more. V and J are TRBV2 and TRBJ2-3, with D perhaps given as TRBD1 or TRBD2 (5 bases each). The CDR3 is made up of 11 amino acids. The V end was cut by 6 bases, the J end by 10 bases, with 11 bases between. Germline CDR1 and CDR2: SNHLY and FYNNEI. The CDR3 reads CASRTRDAQYF. The CDR3 DNA follows: TGTGCCAGCAGGACCCGGGACGCGCAGTATTTT.

The CDR3: CAWSSSSGGRSYEQYF. In DNA, the CDR3 is TGTGCCTGGAGTAGTTCCTCGGGCGGGAGAAGCTACGAGCAGTACTTC. This rearrangement joins TRBV30 to TRBJ2-7; 7 nucleotides match TRBD2. The CDR3 has 16 residues. J lost 3 bases, V lost 2 bases, and 13 bases had no gene match. Germline CDR1 is GTSNPN and CDR2 is SVGIG (reference sequence).

With respect to this clone: At one end, the junction sequence differs from germline, possibly due to a read error. The V and J genes are TRBV11-2 and TRBJ1-2; unclear D gene. Germline CDR1 is SGHAT and CDR2 is FQNNGV. The CDR3 loop spans 15 amino acids. The DNA for the CDR3 is TGTGCCAGCAGCCTAGAGGGAGGCGGAGACTATGGCTACACCTTC. Protein product: CASSLEGGGDYGYTF. Combining the CDR3 with reference TRBV11-2 and TRBJ1-2 gives the whole variable domain EAGVAQSPRYKIIEKRQSVAFWCNPISGHATLYWYQQILGQGPKLLIQFQNNGVVDDSQLPKDRFSAERLKGVDSTLKIQPAKLEDSAVYLCASSLEGGGDYGYTFGSGTRLTVV.

J is TRBJ2-1 and V is TRBV27, with D possibly TRBD2 on 5 matching bases. This CDR3 has 15 amino acids. V lost 7 bases to trimming and J lost 2 bases, with 15 bases between them. CDR1 is MNHEY, CDR2 SMNVEV, per germline (reference sequence). The CDR3 DNA follows: TGTGCCAGCACCATCAGCGGAAGGGCCTACAATGAGCAGTTCTTC. Amino acid sequence: CASTISGRAYNEQFF.

The chain links TRBV6-1 to TRBJ2-5; the D gene is possibly TRBD1 (5 bases). CDR3 length: 15 residues. Germline V gene lookup returns CDR1 MNHNS and CDR2 SASEGT. Trimming left V 7 bases short and J 0 bases short, with 15 bases between. In nucleotides, the CDR3 is TGTGCCAGCACCCTAGAGACAGCGTACCAAGAGACCCAGTACTTC. Residues: CASTLETAYQETQYF.

In DNA, the CDR3 is TGTGCCAGCAGCCTACCTCTTGGTGGGGCCAACGTCCTGACTTTC. This codes for CASSLPLGGANVLTF. The chain is built from TRBV5-4 and TRBJ2-6, with D uncertain. Germline V gene data show CDR1 as SGHNT and CDR2 as YYREEE (reference sequence). With 4 bases removed from V and 3 bases from J, the gap between germline ends came to 11 bases. This CDR3 comprises 15 residues.

The genes are TRBV5-8 and TRBJ2-3; 9 bases line up with TRBD2. This CDR3 is 18 amino acids long. Trimming took 4 bases from V and 1 from J; bases not matched to a gene: 13. CDR1 SGHTS and CDR2 YDEGEE come from the germline V gene. CDR3 in amino acids: CASSPRGSGGSRTDTQYF. CDR3 nucleotides: TGTGCCAGCAGCCCGCGAGGTAGCGGGGGCTCTCGCACAGATACGCAGTATTTT.

The V gene is TRBV5-1, the J gene TRBJ1-4; D perhaps matches TRBD1 (5 bases). Germline V gene lookup returns CDR1 SGHRS and CDR2 YFSETQ. The CDR3 extends over 16 amino acids. V was clipped by 1 base and J by 3 bases, with 13 bases between them. In DNA, the CDR3 is TGCGCCAGCAGCTTGCTTTGGGGGGTCGCTAATGAAAAACTGTTTTTT. Its protein is CASSLLWGVANEKLFF.

For the CDR3, the DNA is TGTGCCAGCAGTGACCCAATCCCGGGACAGGTATTCGCTGAAGCTTTCTTT. As protein: CASSDPIPGQVFAEAFF. The genes are TRBV6-1 and TRBJ1-1; TRBD1 agrees at 8 bases. The CDR3 contains 17 residues. Germline V gives CDR1 MNHNS, CDR2 SASEGT. Unmatched junction bases numbered 15, after V lost 3 bases and J lost 6 bases.

The chain employs TRBV6-1 and TRBJ1-5; D might be TRBD1 (5 bases). Trimming took off 4 bases at V and 5 bases at J, with 9 bases between the two ends. CDR1 and CDR2 from the germline V gene are MNHNS and SASEGT. There are 13 residues in the CDR3. The CDR3 region is CASSVGEDQPQHF. CDR3 bases: TGTGCCAGCAGTGTGGGGGAGGATCAGCCCCAGCATTTT.

This clone was picked up a small number of times. The chain has TRBV7-9 and TRBJ2-7; weak D call: TRBD1 (6 bases). The V gene's germline CDR1 is SEHNR and CDR2 FQNEAQ (reference sequence). This CDR3 has 12 amino acids. Trimming shortened V by 4 bases and J by 4 bases, and 8 bases separated the two germline ends. DNA for the CDR3: TGTGCCAGCAGCTCCGGACAGTACGAGCAGTACTTC. Translating it yields CASSSGQYEQYF.

With respect to this clone: This likely comes from a read error, as the CDR3 has no conserved phenylalanine or tryptophan at its end. The DNA is left out, because the CDR3 cannot be placed on it with certainty; the CDR3 is given as TCRdb lists it. J is TRBJ1-2 and V is TRBV10-3; the table's D call TRBD1 went unverified against the DNA. CDR1 is ENHRY and CDR2 is SYGVKD in the germline V gene. The CDR3 contains 10 residues when both ends are counted. CDR3 residues: CAIGWGQLIL.

J is TRBJ2-1 and V is TRBV4-1; the match to TRBD2 covers 8 bases. The CDR3 spans 15 residues. V lost 4 bases to trimming and J lost 4 bases; unmatched junction nucleotides: 6. Germline CDR1 is MGHRA and CDR2 is YSYEKL. The CDR3 here is CASSRGSGGYNEQFF. The DNA of the CDR3 is TGCGCCAGCAGCCGCGGGAGCGGGGGATACAATGAGCAGTTCTTC.

The rearrangement uses TRBV5-1 and TRBJ2-5; maybe TRBD1 (5 bases). CDR3 size: 13 residues. Germline V lookup: CDR1 SGHRS, CDR2 YFSETQ. V shed 7 bases and J shed 1 base, with 11 bases lying between them. The CDR3 spells CASGRQSQETQYF. The CDR3 coding sequence is TGCGCCAGCGGTAGACAGAGCCAAGAGACCCAGTACTTC. Full variable domain (outside the CDR3, taken from reference TRBV5-1 and TRBJ2-5): KAGVTQTPRYLIKTRGQQVTLSCSPISGHRSVSWYQQTPGQGLQFLFEYFSETQRNKGNFPGRFSGRQFSNSRSEMNVSTLELGDSALYLCASGRQSQETQYFGPGTRLLVL.

V is TRBV5-8 and J is TRBJ2-1; TRBD1 agrees at 12 bases. Germline CDR1 is SGHTS and CDR2 is YDEGEE. J lost 1 base, V lost 4 bases, and 3 bases had no gene match. This CDR3 has 16 amino acids. CDR3 DNA sequence: TGTGCCAGCAGCCAGGGACAGGGGGCTTCCTACAATGAGCAGTTCTTC. Its translation is CASSQGQGASYNEQFF.

This clone showed up just a few times. The sample carries other DNA sequences with the same CDR3. CDR3 sequence: CSVGGMNTEAFF. The CDR3 DNA reads as TGCAGCGTTGGTGGGATGAACACTGAAGCTTTCTTT. The chain couples TRBV29-1 to TRBJ1-1; D is ambiguous. Germline assignment: CDR1 SQVTM and CDR2 ANQGSEA. This CDR3 comprises 12 residues. Trimming pared 4 bases from V and 0 bases from J, leaving 6 bases between.

The CDR3 region is CASSPTQALLEQYF. The CDR3 region has the DNA TGTGCCAGCAGTCCCACACAGGCCCTCCTGGAGCAGTACTTC. This chain links TRBV28 with TRBJ2-7; D possibly corresponds to TRBD1 (5 bases). CDR1 is MDHEN, CDR2 SYDVKM, per germline. This CDR3 is 14 amino acids long. V lost 5 bases and J 7 bases, leaving 18 bases between the germline ends.

The chain links TRBV28 to TRBJ2-7; tentatively, D is TRBD1 (5 bases). Germline V gene lookup returns CDR1 MDHEN and CDR2 SYDVKM. The CDR3 is made up of 13 amino acids. CDR3 DNA sequence: TGTGCGACAGTGGACACATTCACCTACGAGCAGTACTTC. Protein sequence: CATVDTFTYEQYF.

The CDR3 sequence: CASSQQGARSPLHF. The CDR3 DNA sequence: TGTGCCAGCAGTCAACAGGGGGCTCGATCACCCCTCCACTTT. The V and J genes are TRBV2 and TRBJ1-6; 9 bases fit TRBD1. The CDR3 is 14 amino acids. Per the germline V gene, CDR1 is SNHLY and CDR2 is FYNNEI. Trimming at V came to 5 bases and at J to 10 bases, leaving 6 bases not matched to a gene.

The chain has TRBV5-4 and TRBJ1-1; the D is unclear. The CDR3 spans 12 residues. V lost 2 bases and J lost 3, with 5 bases in between. Germline-derived CDR1 and CDR2 are SGHNT and YYREEE (reference sequence). CDR3 coding DNA: TGTGCCAGCAGCTTCCCAGACACTGAAGCTTTCTTT. The encoded protein is CASSFPDTEAFF.

This sequence joins TRBV9 and TRBJ2-7; TRBD2 aligns across 7 bases. Trimming removed 4 bases from V and 3 bases from J; junction bases left unmatched: 10. The CDR3 is 15 residues long. Germline CDR1 reads SGDLS; CDR2 reads YYNGEE. CDR3 nucleotide sequence: TGTGCCAGCAGCCACAGCCTCGGGACTAACTACGAGCAGTACTTC. This translates into CASSHSLGTNYEQYF.